Included here is one T cell receptor (beta chain) sequence, with context. This clone may be a read error of a much larger clone one base away. The entry originates in a study of T-cell reconstitution after alpha-beta-depleted transplantation in children. It was with unique molecular identifiers that the TCRbeta library was prepared. TCRdb independently ran MiXCR on the PCR reads; one entry per CDR3 protein. The data show 260,000 or so distinct CDR3 sequences, around 12% seen once. The CDR3 has 15 amino acids. Germline loops: CDR1 ENHRY, CDR2 SYGVKD. This receptor was identified in a human donor who donated a stem cell graft to a child with acute lymphoblastic leukemia. The chain links TRBV10-3 to TRBJ1-2; D unclear. The specimen comprised PBMCs from the stem cell graft donor, sampled from the stem cell graft. The CDR3 nucleotides are TGTGCCATCAGTGATCTCAAGACGGCTAACTATTGCTACACCTTC. Translating gives CAISDLKTANYCYTF.